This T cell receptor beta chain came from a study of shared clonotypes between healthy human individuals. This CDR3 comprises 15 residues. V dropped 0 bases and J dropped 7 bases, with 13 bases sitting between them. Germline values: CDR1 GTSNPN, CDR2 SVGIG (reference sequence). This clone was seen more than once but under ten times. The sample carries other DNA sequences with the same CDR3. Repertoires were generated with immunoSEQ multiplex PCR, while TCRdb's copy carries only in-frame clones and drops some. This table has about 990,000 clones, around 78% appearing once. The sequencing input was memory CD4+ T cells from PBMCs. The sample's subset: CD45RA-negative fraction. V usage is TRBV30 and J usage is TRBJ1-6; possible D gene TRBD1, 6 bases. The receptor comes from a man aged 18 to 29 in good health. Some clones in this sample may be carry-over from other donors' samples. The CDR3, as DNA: TGTGCCTGGAGTGTAAGAGGGAGGGGGAATTCACCCCTCCACTTT. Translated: CAWSVRGRGNSPLHF.